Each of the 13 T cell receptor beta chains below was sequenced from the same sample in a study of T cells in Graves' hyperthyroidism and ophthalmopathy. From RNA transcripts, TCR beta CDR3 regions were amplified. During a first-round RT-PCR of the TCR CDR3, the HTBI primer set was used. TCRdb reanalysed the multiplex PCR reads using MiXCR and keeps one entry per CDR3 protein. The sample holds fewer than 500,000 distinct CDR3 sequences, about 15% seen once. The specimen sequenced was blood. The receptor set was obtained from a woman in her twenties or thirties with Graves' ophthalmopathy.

In DNA, the CDR3 is TGTGCCAGCAGCTTAGATCGGATCTCCACCGAGCAGTACTTC. Protein product: CASSLDRISTEQYF. This chain uses TRBV11-2 with TRBJ2-7; the D is unclear. The CDR3 extends over 14 amino acids. The V end lost 0 bases, the J end lost 6 bases, and 12 bases lay between the germline ends. From germline, CDR1 is SGHAT and CDR2 FQNNGV.

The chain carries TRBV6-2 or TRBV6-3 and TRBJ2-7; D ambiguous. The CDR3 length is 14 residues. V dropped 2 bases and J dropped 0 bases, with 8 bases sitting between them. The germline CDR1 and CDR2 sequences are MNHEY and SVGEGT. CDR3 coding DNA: TGTGCCAGCAGTTACGCAGAGCTCTCCTACGAGCAGTACTTC. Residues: CASSYAELSYEQYF.

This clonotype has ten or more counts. DNA for the CDR3: TGTGCCAGCAGTCATGATACCGGGACCGCGGCGGGCTACACCTTC. As protein: CASSHDTGTAAGYTF. The chain uses TRBV7-8 and TRBJ1-2, with D possibly matching TRBD1 (5 bases). V was clipped by 6 bases and J by 8 bases, with 22 bases between them. Germline assignment: CDR1 SGHVS and CDR2 FQNEAQ. This CDR3 region has 15 residues.

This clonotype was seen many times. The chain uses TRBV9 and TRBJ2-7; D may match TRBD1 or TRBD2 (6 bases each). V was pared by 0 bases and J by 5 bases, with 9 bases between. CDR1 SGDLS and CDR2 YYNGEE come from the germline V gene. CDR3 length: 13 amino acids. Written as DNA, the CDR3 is TGTGCCAGCAGCGTAGAGGGGGGCCACGAGCAGTACTTC. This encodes CASSVEGGHEQYF.

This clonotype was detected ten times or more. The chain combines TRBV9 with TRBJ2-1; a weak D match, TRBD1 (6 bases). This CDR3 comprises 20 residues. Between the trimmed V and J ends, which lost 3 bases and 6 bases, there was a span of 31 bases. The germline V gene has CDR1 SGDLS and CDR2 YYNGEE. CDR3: CASSANRDTGGPQNGNEQFF. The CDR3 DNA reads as TGTGCCAGCAGCGCAAACCGGGACACCGGCGGGCCCCAGAATGGCAATGAGCAGTTCTTC. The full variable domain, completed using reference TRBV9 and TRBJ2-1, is DSGVTQTPKHLITATGQRVTLRCSPRSGDLSVYWYQQSLDQGLQFLIQYYNGEERAKGNILERFSAQQFPDLHSELNLSSLELGDSALYFCASSANRDTGGPQNGNEQFFGPGTRLTVL.

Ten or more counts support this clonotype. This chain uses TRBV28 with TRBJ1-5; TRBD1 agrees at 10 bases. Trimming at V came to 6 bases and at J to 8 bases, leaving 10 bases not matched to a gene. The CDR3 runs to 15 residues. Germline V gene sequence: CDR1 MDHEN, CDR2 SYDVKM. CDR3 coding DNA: TGTGCCAGCAGACGACAGGGGGCTAGGTGGGAGCCCCAGCATTTT. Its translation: CASRRQGARWEPQHF.

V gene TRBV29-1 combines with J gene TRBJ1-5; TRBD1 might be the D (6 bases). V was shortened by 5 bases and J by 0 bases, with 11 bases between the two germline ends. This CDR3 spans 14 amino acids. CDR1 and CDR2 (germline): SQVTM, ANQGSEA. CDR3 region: CSVQQGSSNQPQHF. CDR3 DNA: TGCAGCGTTCAACAGGGATCTAGCAATCAGCCCCAGCATTTT.

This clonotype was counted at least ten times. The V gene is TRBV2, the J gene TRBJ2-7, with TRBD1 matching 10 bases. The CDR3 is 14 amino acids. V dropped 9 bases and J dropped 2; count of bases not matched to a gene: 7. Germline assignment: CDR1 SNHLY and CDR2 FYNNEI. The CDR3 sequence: CASTTGQGTYEQYF. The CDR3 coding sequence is TGTGCCAGTACAACGGGACAGGGGACCTACGAGCAGTACTTC.

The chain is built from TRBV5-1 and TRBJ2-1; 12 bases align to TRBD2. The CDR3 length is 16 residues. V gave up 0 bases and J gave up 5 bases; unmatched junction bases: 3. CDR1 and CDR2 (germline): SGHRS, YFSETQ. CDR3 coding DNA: TGCGCCAGCAGCTTGGGACTAGCGGGGGATCACAATGAGCAGTTCTTC. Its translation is CASSLGLAGDHNEQFF.

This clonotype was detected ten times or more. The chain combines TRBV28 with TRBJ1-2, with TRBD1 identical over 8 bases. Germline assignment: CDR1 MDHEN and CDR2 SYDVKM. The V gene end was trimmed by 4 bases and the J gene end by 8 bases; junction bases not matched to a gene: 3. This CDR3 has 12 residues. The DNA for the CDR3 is TGTGCCAGCAGTTACAGGGGGGTAGGCTACACCTTC. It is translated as CASSYRGVGYTF.

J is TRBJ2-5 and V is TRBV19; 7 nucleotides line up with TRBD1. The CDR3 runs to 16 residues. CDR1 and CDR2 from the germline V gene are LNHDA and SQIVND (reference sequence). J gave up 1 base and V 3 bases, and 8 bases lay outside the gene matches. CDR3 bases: TGTGCCAGTAGTATCTTCGGACAGGCCCTCCAAGAGACCCAGTACTTC. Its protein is CASSIFGQALQETQYF.

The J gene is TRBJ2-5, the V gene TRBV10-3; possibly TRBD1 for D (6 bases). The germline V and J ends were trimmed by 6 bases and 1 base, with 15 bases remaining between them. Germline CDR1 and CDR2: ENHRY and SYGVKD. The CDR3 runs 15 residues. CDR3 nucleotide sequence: TGTGCCATCAGCGACCGTACAGGGATCCAAGAGACCCAGTACTTC. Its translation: CAISDRTGIQETQYF.

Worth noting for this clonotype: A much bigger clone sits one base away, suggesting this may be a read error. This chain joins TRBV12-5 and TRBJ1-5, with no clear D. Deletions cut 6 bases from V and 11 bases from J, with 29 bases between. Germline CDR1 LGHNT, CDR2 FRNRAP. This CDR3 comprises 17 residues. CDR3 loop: CASGRNERRQSPLSQHF. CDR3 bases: TGTGCTAGTGGCCGAAACGAGCGGAGACAATCTCCCCTGTCCCAGCATTTT. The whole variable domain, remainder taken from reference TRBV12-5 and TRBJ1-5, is DARVTQTPRHKVTEMGQEVTMRCQPILGHNTVFWYRQTMMQGLELLAYFRNRAPLDDSGMPKDRFSAEMPDATLATLKIQPSEPRDSAVYFCASGRNERRQSPLSQHFGDGTRLSIL.